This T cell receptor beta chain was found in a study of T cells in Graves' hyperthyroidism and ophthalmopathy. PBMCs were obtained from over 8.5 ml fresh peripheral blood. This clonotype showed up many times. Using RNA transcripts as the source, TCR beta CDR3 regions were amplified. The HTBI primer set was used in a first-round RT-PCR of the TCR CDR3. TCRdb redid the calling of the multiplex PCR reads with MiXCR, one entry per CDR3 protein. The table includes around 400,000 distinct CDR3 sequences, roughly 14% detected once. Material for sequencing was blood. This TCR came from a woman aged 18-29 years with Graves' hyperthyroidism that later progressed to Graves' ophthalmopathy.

The CDR3, as DNA: TGTGCCAGCAGCACTCCGACAGGGGTGAACACTGAAGCTTTCTTT. It codes for CASSTPTGVNTEAFF. V and J are TRBV7-9 and TRBJ1-1, with TRBD1 identical over 8 bases. V shed 5 bases, J shed 0 bases, and the junction held 5 bases outside the gene matches. Germline values: CDR1 SEHNR, CDR2 FQNEAQ (reference sequence). The CDR3 is made up of 15 amino acids.